This paragraph reports one TCR beta chain. Its antigen is undetermined. The record originates from a study of cytomegalovirus exposure and HLA in healthy donors. Background on the study: Out of 150 million to 200 million T cells, an earlier analysis found some 120 million unique TCR beta sequences in total. The study's findings and limits: The authors enumerated around 150 TCR beta chains as linked to cytomegalovirus. When the data were analyzed later, several of the most significant clusters appeared to be linked to common viral pathogens.

This CDR3 region has 15 residues. V trimming: 5 bases; J trimming: 4 bases; junction bases outside the gene matches: 8. Per germline, CDR1 ENHRY and CDR2 SYGVKD. The PCR ran on 60 Vbeta and 13 Jbeta primers. The data were produced by immunoSEQ multiplex PCR, yet TCRdb's version contains in-frame clones alone and is incomplete. Of fewer than 350,000 clones in the sample, about 90% were seen once. This TCR came from a young woman in good health and CMV-seronegative. The chain carries TRBV10-3 and TRBJ2-1; 7 positions agree with TRBD2. Input material: PBMCs. In DNA, the CDR3 is TGTGCCATCAGTTCTCTGATGGGGGGGTACAATGAGCAGTTCTTC. Its translation: CAISSLMGGYNEQFF.